The present entry profiles one T cell receptor (beta chain) with its context. Its antigen is still unknown. The sample holds no much larger clone one base away, and base qualities are not on file. V is clipped by 4 bases and J by 6 bases, and the sequence between their germline boundaries is 10 bases long. CDR1 and CDR2, per the germline V gene (reference sequence), are SEHNR and FQNEAQ. The cysteine opens and the phenylalanine closes a CDR3 of 12 amino acids. Only CDR3 DNA is held: 36 bases, read in frame from base 1. The entry originates in a study of beta chain features in type 1 diabetes (dated by TCRdb to the late 2010s). A note on the overall study: Patients and healthy donors did not differ in mean age, gender distribution, total cell number or subset yield. Across all samples, some 100,000,000 sorted cells were examined, and cell number per subset correlated strongly with RNA yield. Regulatory and stem cell-like memory subsets were obtained from only 8 patients and roughly 8 healthy donors, while naive and central memory subsets were obtained from all 30 or so donors. The study compared TCRB repertoires of sorted circulating CD4+ T cell subsets between recently diagnosed type 1 diabetes patients and matched healthy donors.

The entire amount of isolated RNA was reverse transcribed using the High Capacity cDNA Reverse Transcription Kit, so the sequenced TCRB transcripts were expressed ones. Deep immunoSEQ sequencing was performed on naive, central memory and regulatory T cell samples, with an average of around 3.5 million total reads per sample. After sorted cells were lysed in RLT buffer, RNA was extracted with DNase-treated RNeasy Micro or Mini kits, with the choice depending on cell number. Each cell subset was processed separately to prevent cross-contamination, with patient and healthy donor samples processed together. The immunoSEQ multiplex PCR was used to amplify TCRB sequences from cDNA, yielding 87-bp fragments that span the CDR3 region. Sequencing of the amplicons was performed on the Illumina HiSeq platform. The authors processed their data as follows. Synthetic template baselines were used to correct PCR bias computationally, reads within Hamming distance 2 were collapsed together, and singletons that could not be merged were discarded. Reads were aligned to IMGT to assign V, D and J genes, CDR3 length, and insertions or deletions at six rearrangement sites. Clonotype counts were normalized to sorted cell number within each subset before computing true diversity and Gini coefficients with the tcR R package. The overlap coefficient, calculated on TCRB nucleotide sequences, was used to measure repertoire sharing. This is the immuneACCESS table as TCRdb keeps it, with only in-frame sequences that have V and J called. A part of the clones is gone; compared with another copy, unresolved V genes explain less than half, and the rest is unexplained. V, J and clone size reflect that table, while D and trimming were determined from the DNA. In this sample the table shows approximately 160,000 clones, about 8.1% of which occur a single time. The ten largest clones add up to 0.55% to 0.75% of the sample.

The paper's findings and limits, for the study overall: Sequencing cDNA rather than genomic DNA could over-represent highly expressing activated cells, although activation and CD3 levels did not differ between groups. At VDJ recombination sites, patients with type 1 diabetes made fewer insertions and deleted more nucleotides, a pattern implying thymic rearrangement abnormalities. PCR may preferentially amplify shorter templates, but because patient and control samples were amplified and corrected together, any resulting skew would affect both groups equally. In all four CD4+ subsets, TCRB CDR3 length was moderately but significantly shorter in type 1 diabetes patients. Because small numbers of individuals were included in the HLA sub-analyses, any influence of HLA type on TCRB rearrangement was left unresolved. Naive, central memory and regulatory TCRB repertoires appeared to be more alike among patients than among healthy donors.

A single peripheral blood draw of approximately 0.11 L on average was collected from each donor into heparinised tubes. Naive, central memory, regulatory and stem cell-like memory CD4+ T cells were sorted on a BD FACSAria II using a panel including CD45RO, CCR7, CD25, CD127, CD95 and CD27. Purity was above 98% for every sorted population. PBMCs were isolated right away by Lymphoprep density gradient centrifugation and were stained directly, without culture. So that batch effects would be minimized, each experiment stained and sorted samples in pairs, pairing one healthy donor with one patient. Rearrangement joined TRBV7-9 to TRBJ2-7; TRBD2 could be the D gene, as 6 bases match. The sequence derives from a man younger than 35 in good health. Sequencing was performed on central memory CD4+ T cells from blood. The nucleotide sequence is given as TGTGCCAGCAGCTCCCCCGGGGGCGAGCAGTACTTC. Its amino acids are CASSSPGGEQYF.